This TCR beta chain appears in the sequencing data of a study of OX40 agonist ivuxolimab in advanced cancers. On the study more broadly: Having had anti-PD-1, anti-PD-L1 or anti-CTLA-4 therapy before was allowed, and about 40% had some.

Profiled with immunoSEQ multiplex PCR; TCRdb holds only in-frame clones, not every one. The sample lists around 83,000 clones; about 91% were seen once. In this sample, this clone turned up once. Specimen: CD4+ or CD8+ T cells sorted from blood, collected in a trial of the OX40 agonist ivuxolimab. The clonotype comes from an adult with an advanced solid tumor such as melanoma, head and neck, liver or kidney cancer.

As DNA, the CDR3 is TGTGCCAGCAGGCCTGGACAGGGAAAAGGGGAGCAGTACTTC. Translating gives CASRPGQGKGEQYF. V gene TRBV5-4 combines with J gene TRBJ2-7; 8 bases map to TRBD1. The junction had 11 bases not matched to a gene; V was cut back by 5 bases and J by 7 bases. This CDR3 comprises 14 residues. Germline values: CDR1 SGHNT, CDR2 YYREEE (reference sequence).